This T cell receptor (beta chain) stems from a study of beta chain features in type 1 diabetes. The CDR3 covers 15 residues. J gave up 12 bases and V 3 bases, and 7 bases lay outside the gene matches. Germline assignment: CDR1 LNHNV and CDR2 YYDKDF (reference sequence). Whole-study results and caveats: TCRB CDR3s were moderately but significantly shorter in Type 1 diabetes patients in all four CD4+ subsets. Relative to healthy donors, patients appeared to have naive, central memory and Treg TCRB repertoires that were more similar. When VDJ junctions were examined, type 1 diabetes patients showed fewer insertions and more deletions.

Sequenced material consisted of expressed TCRB transcripts (all of the isolated RNA was reverse transcribed). The study sequenced naive, central memory and regulatory T cell samples to an average of approximately 4 million reads. Profiled with immunoSEQ multiplex PCR; TCRdb holds only in-frame clones, not every one. This repertoire shows about 650,000 clones, 9.5% to 15% found once; its top ten account for over 0.1%. Sorting of CD4+ naive, central memory, regulatory and stem cell-like memory cells was performed via CD45RO/CCR7/CD25/CD127/CD95/CD27. Worth noting for this clone: Its antigen is unknown.

Sequenced material: naive CD4+ T cells from blood. The rearrangement joins TRBV15 to TRBJ2-1, with 14 bases that match TRBD2. The receptor was isolated from a man aged 25 to 40 with type 1 diabetes. CDR3 nucleotide sequence: TGTGCCACCAGCAGGACTAGCGGGGGGGTCAGAGGGCAGTTCTTC. Translation: CATSRTSGGVRGQFF. Drawing the rest from reference TRBV15 and TRBJ2-1, the complete variable domain is DAMVIQNPRYQVTQFGKPVTLSCSQTLNHNVMYWYQQKSSQAPKLLFHYYDKDFNNEADTPDNFQSRRPNTSFCFLDIRSPGLGDTAMYLCATSRTSGGVRGQFFGPGTRLTVL.